Sequencing of this T cell receptor (beta chain) was carried out in a study of blood T cell repertoires in COVID-19. In the study overall: T cells, B-cell-depleted T cells, or PBMCs provided the cDNA or gDNA that served as material.

This CDR3 has 17 residues. In the original processing: Counts of nucleated cells, estimated from reference gene primer amplification, were obtained. Assay: immunoSEQ multiplex PCR; the TCRdb copy retains only in-frame clones and omits some. That table supplies the V and J calls and clone size; D and trimming were determined from the DNA. The sample records about 190,000 clones, about 80% being singletons. V usage is TRBV21-1 and J usage is TRBJ1-6; the D call in the table, TRBD1, was not verified against the DNA. TRBV21-1 is recorded as a pseudogene. Input material: peripheral blood. The clonotype originates from a woman aged 70 to 79 with acute or convalescent COVID-19. CDR3 sequence: CASSIIRDRDSSSPLHF. CDR3 in DNA: TGTGCCAGCAGCATTATAAGGGACAGGGATTCGAGCTCACCCCTCCACTTT.